A selection of T cell receptor beta chains follows, all from one sample in a study of tumor-infiltrating lymphocytes in localized non-small cell lung cancer. Assay: immunoSEQ multiplex PCR; the TCRdb copy retains only in-frame clones and omits some. The repertoire holds 11,000 or so clones, 80% to 85% seen once, with 7% to 9% in the top ten. The specimen sequenced was lung tumor tissue. These receptors were obtained from a human donor with non-small cell lung cancer. Both conserved end residues are part of each CDR3. The D gene is left open where the match is weak. A row's size may be missing; if present it is once, few, many or a size class.

clone size	D gene	V gene	J gene	CDR3 length	CDR3 protein	CDR3 DNA
-	-	TRBV18	TRBJ2-2	13	CASSPLAAGELFF	TGTGCCAGCTCACCCCTCGCGGCCGGGGAGCTGTTTTTT
once	TRBD1	TRBV6-4	TRBJ1-2	15	CASRTADRGGYGYTF	TGTGCCAGCAGGACAGCGGACAGGGGGGGTTACGGCTACACCTTC
-	-	TRBV5-4	TRBJ1-2	14	CASSLRSLDYGYTF	TGTGCCAGCAGCTTGCGATCTTTGGACTATGGCTACACCTTC
-	-	TRBV6-1	TRBJ1-1	13	CAIKAGMNTEAFF	TGTGCCATCAAAGCAGGCATGAACACTGAAGCTTTCTTT
-	-	TRBV12-1	TRBJ1-1	15	CASSPDSSTNTEAFF	TGTGCCAGCAGCCCAGACAGCAGTACCAACACTGAAGCTTTCTTT
-	TRBD1	TRBV15	TRBJ2-5	19	CATSRDLGTRDRGSETQYF	TGTGCCACCAGCAGAGATCTGGGGACCCGGGACAGGGGTTCAGAGACCCAGTACTTC
-	-	TRBV18	TRBJ1-1	15	CASSSLREANTEAFF	TGTGCCAGCTCATCTCTCCGGGAGGCGAACACTGAAGCTTTCTTT
-	TRBD2	TRBV6-6	TRBJ2-1	16	CASSYGGTSGKHEQFF	TGTGCCAGCAGTTACGGGGGGACTAGCGGGAAACATGAGCAGTTCTTC
-	-	TRBV6-1	TRBJ2-2	14	CASSEAWAGAELFF	TGTGCCAGCAGTGAAGCCTGGGCAGGGGCGGAGCTGTTTTTT
large	-	TRBV27	TRBJ1-6	15	CASSFASSYNSPLHF	TGTGCCAGCAGTTTCGCAAGCTCCTATAATTCACCCCTCCACTTT
-	-	TRBV7-8	TRBJ2-2	15	CASSPAPGTTGELFF	TGTGCCAGCAGCCCCGCCCCGGGGACAACCGGGGAGCTGTTTTTT
-	-	TRBV18	TRBJ1-2	14	CASSRGASGYGYTF	TGTGCCAGCTCAAGGGGGGCCTCGGGTTATGGCTACACCTTC
-	TRBD1	TRBV5-1	TRBJ1-3	16	CASSSYGTAAGNTIYF	TGCGCCAGCAGCTCCTATGGGACAGCCGCTGGAAACACCATATATTTT
few	TRBD1	TRBV5-1	TRBJ2-3	15	CASRTGPLPTDTQYF	TGCGCCAGTAGGACAGGGCCCTTACCCACAGATACGCAGTATTTT